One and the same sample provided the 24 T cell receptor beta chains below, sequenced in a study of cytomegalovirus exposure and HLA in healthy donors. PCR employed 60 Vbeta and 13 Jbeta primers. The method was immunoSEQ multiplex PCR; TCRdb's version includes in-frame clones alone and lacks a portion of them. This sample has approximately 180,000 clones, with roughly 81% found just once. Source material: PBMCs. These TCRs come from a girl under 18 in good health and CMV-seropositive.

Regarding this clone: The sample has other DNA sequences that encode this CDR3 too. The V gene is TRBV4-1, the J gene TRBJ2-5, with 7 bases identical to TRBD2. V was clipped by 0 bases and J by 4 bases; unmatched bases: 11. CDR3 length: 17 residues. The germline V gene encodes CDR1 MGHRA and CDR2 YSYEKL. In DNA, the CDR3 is TGCGCCAGCAGCCAAGATTGGGAAGCGGGGTCGAGAGAGACCCAGTACTTC. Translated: CASSQDWEAGSRETQYF.

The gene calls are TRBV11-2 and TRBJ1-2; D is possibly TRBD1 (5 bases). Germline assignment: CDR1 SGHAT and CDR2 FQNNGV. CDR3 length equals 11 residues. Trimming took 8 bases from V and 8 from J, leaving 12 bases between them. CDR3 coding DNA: TGTGCCAGCGCCAGGGAGGGCGGCTACACCTTC. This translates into CASAREGGYTF.

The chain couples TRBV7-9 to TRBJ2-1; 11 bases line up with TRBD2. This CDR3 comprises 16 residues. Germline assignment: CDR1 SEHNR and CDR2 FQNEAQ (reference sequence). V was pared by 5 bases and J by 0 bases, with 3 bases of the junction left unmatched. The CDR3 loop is CASSTLAGGSYNEQFF. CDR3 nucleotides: TGTGCCAGCAGCACTCTAGCGGGGGGCTCCTACAATGAGCAGTTCTTC.

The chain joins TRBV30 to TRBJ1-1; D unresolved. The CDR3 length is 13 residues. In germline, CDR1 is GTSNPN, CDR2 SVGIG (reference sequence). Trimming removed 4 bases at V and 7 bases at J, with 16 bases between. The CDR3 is CAWISGITFEAFF. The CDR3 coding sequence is TGTGCCTGGATCTCCGGGATAACCTTTGAAGCTTTCTTT.

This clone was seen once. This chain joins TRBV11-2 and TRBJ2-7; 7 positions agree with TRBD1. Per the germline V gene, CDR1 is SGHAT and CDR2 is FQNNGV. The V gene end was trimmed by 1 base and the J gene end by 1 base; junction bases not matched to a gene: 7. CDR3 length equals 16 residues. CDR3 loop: CASSLVSTGPSYEQYF. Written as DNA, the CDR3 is TGTGCCAGCAGCTTAGTTTCGACAGGGCCGTCCTACGAGCAGTACTTC. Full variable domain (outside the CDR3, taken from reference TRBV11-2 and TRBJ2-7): EAGVAQSPRYKIIEKRQSVAFWCNPISGHATLYWYQQILGQGPKLLIQFQNNGVVDDSQLPKDRFSAERLKGVDSTLKIQPAKLEDSAVYLCASSLVSTGPSYEQYFGPGTRLTVT.

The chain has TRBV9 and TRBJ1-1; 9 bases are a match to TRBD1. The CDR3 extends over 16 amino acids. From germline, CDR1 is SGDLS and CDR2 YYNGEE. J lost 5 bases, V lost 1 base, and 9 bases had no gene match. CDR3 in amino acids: CASSVRPGTGYTEAFF. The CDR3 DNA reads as TGTGCCAGCAGCGTACGTCCGGGGACAGGGTATACTGAAGCTTTCTTT.

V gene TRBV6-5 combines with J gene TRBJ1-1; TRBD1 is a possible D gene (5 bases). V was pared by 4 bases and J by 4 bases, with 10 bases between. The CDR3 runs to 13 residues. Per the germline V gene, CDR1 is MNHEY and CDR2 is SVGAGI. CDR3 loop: CASSFRDGTEAFF. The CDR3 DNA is TGTGCCAGCAGTTTCAGGGATGGCACTGAAGCTTTCTTT.

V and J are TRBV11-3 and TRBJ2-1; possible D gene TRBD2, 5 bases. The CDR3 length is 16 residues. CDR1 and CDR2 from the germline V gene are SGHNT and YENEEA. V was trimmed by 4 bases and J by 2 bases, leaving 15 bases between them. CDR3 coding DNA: TGTGCCAGCAGCTCGGACTCCCTGAGGCCCTACAATGAGCAGTTCTTC. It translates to CASSSDSLRPYNEQFF.

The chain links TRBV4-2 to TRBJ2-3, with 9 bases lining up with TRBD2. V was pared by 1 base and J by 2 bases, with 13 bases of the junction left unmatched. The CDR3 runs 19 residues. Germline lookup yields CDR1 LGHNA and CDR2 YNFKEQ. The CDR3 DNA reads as TGTGCCAGCAGCCAAGCCCACAAGCGGGGGGCCTTGGTCACAGATACGCAGTATTTT. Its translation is CASSQAHKRGALVTDTQYF.

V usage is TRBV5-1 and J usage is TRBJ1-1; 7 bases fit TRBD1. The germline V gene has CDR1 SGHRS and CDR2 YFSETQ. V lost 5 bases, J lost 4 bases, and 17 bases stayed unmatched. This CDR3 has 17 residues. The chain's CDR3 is CASSPRTGERRPTEAFF. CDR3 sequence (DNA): TGCGCCAGCAGTCCACGAACAGGGGAGCGAAGACCCACTGAAGCTTTCTTT.

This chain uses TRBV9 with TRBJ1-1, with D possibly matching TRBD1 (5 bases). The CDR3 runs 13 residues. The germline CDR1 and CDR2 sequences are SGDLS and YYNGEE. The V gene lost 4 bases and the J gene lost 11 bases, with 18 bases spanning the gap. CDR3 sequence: CASSPRGGDEAFF. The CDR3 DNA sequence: TGTGCCAGCAGCCCCCGCGGGGGGGATGAGGCTTTCTTT.

DNA for the CDR3: TGTGCCAGTAGTTGGGGCTCCGGCAATCAGCCCCAGCATTTT. It is translated as CASSWGSGNQPQHF. The chain joins TRBV19 to TRBJ1-5, with D possibly TRBD1 on 5 matching bases. Germline V gives CDR1 LNHDA, CDR2 SQIVND (reference sequence). Trimming shortened V by 5 bases and J by 2 bases, and 10 bases separated the two germline ends. The CDR3 is made up of 14 amino acids. The full variable domain, rest sourced from reference TRBV19 and TRBJ1-5, is DGGITQSPKYLFRKEGQNVTLSCEQNLNHDAMYWYRQDPGQGLRLIYYSQIVNDFQKGDIAEGYSVSREKKESFPLTVTSAQKNPTAFYLCASSWGSGNQPQHFGDGTRLSIL.

CDR3 nucleotides: TGCGCCAGCAGTGAGGAAGAGGCAGGGGCAGATACGCAGTATTTT. Translated, it gives CASSEEEAGADTQYF. The V call is TRBV10-1, the J call TRBJ2-3; tentative D call: TRBD1 (6 bases). V lost 2 bases and J lost 4, with 13 bases in between. The length of the CDR3 is 15 residues. Germline V CDR1 and CDR2: WNHNN, SYGVQD (reference sequence).

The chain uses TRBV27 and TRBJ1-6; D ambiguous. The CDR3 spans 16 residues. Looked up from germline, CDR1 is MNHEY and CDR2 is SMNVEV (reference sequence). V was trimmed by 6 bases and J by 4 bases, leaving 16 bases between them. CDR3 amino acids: CASSLGERGYNSPLHF. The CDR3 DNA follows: TGTGCCAGCAGCCTGGGAGAGCGGGGATATAATTCACCCCTCCACTTT.

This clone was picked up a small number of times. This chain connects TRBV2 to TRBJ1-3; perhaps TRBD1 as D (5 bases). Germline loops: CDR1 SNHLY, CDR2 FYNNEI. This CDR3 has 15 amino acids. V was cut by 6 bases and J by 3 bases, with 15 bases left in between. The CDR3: CASSPGGVGGNTIYF. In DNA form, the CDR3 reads TGTGCCAGCAGCCCGGGGGGGGTTGGTGGAAACACCATATATTTT.

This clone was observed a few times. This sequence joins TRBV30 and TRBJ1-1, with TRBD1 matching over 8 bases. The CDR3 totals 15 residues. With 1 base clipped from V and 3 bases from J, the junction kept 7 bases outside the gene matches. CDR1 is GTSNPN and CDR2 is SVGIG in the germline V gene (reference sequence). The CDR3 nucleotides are TGTGCCTGGAGTGCCCTCGACAGGGGAGACACTGAAGCTTTCTTT. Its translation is CAWSALDRGDTEAFF.

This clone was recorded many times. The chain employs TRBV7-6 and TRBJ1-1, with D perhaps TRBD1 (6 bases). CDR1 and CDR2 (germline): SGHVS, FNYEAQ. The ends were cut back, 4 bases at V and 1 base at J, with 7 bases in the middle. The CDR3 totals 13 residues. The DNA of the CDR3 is TGTGCCAGCAGCTCACAGGGGAACACTGAAGCTTTCTTT. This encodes CASSSQGNTEAFF.

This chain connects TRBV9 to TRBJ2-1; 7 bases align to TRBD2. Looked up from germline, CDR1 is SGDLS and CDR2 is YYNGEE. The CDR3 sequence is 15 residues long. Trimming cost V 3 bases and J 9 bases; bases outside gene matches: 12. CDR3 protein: CASSETGGTGGEQFF. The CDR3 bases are TGTGCCAGCAGCGAGACGGGAGGCACGGGGGGTGAGCAGTTCTTC.

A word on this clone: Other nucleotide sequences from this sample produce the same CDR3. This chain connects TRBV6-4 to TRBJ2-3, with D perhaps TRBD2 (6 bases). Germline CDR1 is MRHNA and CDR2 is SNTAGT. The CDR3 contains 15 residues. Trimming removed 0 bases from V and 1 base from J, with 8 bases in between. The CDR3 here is CASSDSGGGTDTQYF. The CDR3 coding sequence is TGTGCCAGCAGTGACTCTGGCGGGGGCACAGATACGCAGTATTTT.

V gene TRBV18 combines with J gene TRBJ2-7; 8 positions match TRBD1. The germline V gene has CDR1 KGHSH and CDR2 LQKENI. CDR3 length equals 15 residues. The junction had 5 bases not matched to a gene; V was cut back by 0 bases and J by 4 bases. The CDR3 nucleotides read TGTGCCAGCTCACCACCGGGCAGGGGGCAATACGAGCAGTACTTC. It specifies CASSPPGRGQYEQYF. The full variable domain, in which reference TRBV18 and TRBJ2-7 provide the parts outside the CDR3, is NAGVMQNPRHLVRRRGQEARLRCSPMKGHSHVYWYRQLPEEGLKFMVYLQKENIIDESGMPKERFSAEFPKEGPSILRIQQVVRGDSAAYFCASSPPGRGQYEQYFGPGTRLTVT.

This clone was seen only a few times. The DNA for the CDR3 is TGTGCCAGCAGCGTCGGACTCCCCCACGAGCAGTACTTC. It yields the protein CASSVGLPHEQYF. The chain employs TRBV11-3 and TRBJ2-7; perhaps TRBD2 as D (5 bases). CDR1 and CDR2 (germline): SGHNT, YENEEA. V was cut by 5 bases and J by 5 bases, with 13 bases left in between. CDR3 length: 13 amino acids.

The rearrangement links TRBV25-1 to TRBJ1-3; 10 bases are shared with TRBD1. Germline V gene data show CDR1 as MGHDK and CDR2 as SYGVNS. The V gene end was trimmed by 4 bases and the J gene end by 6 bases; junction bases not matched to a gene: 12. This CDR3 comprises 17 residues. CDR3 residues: CASSGLGQGLGVNTIYF. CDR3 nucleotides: TGTGCCAGCAGTGGCTTGGGACAGGGGTTGGGAGTAAACACCATATATTTT. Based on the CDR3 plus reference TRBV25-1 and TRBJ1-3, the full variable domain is EADIYQTPRYLVIGTGKKITLECSQTMGHDKMYWYQQDPGMELHLIHYSYGVNSTEKGDLSSESTVSRIRTEHFPLTLESARPSHTSQYLCASSGLGQGLGVNTIYFGEGSWLTVV.

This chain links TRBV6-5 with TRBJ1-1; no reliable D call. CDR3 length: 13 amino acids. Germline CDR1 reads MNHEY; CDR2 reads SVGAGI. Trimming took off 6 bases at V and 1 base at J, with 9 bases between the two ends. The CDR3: CASRLNANTEAFF. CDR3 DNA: TGTGCCAGCAGACTGAACGCGAACACTGAAGCTTTCTTT.

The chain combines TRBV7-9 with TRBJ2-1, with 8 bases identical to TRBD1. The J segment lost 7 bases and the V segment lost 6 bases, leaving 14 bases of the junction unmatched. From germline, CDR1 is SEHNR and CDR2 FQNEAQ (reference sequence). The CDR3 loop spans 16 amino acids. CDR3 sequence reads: CASSVNNRGSFNEQFF. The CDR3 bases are TGTGCCAGCAGTGTTAACAACAGGGGGTCTTTTAATGAGCAGTTCTTC.